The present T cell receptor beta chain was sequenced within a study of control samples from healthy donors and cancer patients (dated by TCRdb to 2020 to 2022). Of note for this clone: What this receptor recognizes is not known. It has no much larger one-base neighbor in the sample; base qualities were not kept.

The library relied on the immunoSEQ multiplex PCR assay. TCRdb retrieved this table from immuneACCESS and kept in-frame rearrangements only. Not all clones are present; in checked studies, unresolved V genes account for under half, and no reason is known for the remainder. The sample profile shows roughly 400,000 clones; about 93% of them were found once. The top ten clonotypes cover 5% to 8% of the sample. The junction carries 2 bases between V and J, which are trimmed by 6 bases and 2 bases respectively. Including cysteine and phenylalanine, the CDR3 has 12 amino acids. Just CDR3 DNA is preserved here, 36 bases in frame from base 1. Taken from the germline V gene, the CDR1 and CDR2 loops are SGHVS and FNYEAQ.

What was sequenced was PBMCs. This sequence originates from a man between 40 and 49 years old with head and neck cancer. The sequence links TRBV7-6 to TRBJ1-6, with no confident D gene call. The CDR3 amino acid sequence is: CASSPYNSPLHF. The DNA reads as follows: TGTGCCAGCAGTCCCTATAATTCACCCCTCCACTTT. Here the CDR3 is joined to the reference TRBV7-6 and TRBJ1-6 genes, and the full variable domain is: GAGVSQSPRYKVTKRGQDVALRCDPISGHVSLYWYRQALGQGPEFLTYFNYEAQQDKSGLPNDRFSAERPEGSISTLTIQRTEQRDSAMYRCASSPYNSPLHFGNGTRLTVT.